This T cell receptor (beta chain) originates from a study of blood T cell repertoires in COVID-19 (dated by TCRdb to the early 2020s). For context, the study as a whole: Samples covering the acute and convalescent phases of COVID-19 were provided by collaborators in the United States, Italy and Spain. The prospective study material was composed of cDNA or gDNA derived from T cells, B-cell-depleted T cells, or PBMCs. Subjects who had been exposed to COVID-19, were actively infected with it, or had recovered from it provided the deeply sampled blood TCRbeta repertoires that made up the dataset. The repertoires were made available in a free public database intended to serve as a resource for research on the immune response to SARS-CoV-2. Samples were obtained from the ongoing ImmuneRACE study (first 160 participants) and from over 1,000 subjects provided by 6 global collaborators. Nearly every sample came with metadata listing a de-identified subject ID, COVID-19 status, age in years and sex. Where available, HLA class I and class II types were taken from metadata supplied by the sample provider and were not determined by assay-based typing.

The immunoSEQ Assay, a bias-controlled multiplex PCR, was used to amplify TCRbeta CDR3 regions from genomic DNA. In the paper's pipeline: The number of nucleated cells in each sample was estimated by amplification of reference gene primers within the assay. Sequence reads were collapsed and filtered to measure the absolute abundance of every unique TCRbeta CDR3 rearrangement. For each sample, productive Simpson clonality was calculated as the square root of Simpson's diversity index over productive rearrangements. TCRdb provides this immuneACCESS table in a form limited to in-frame rearrangements. Some clones are lacking; in checked studies, under half of them reflect an unresolved V gene, and why the rest are absent is not known. V and J calls and clone size follow that table, whereas D and trimming were derived from the DNA. The sample table records around 370,000 clones; nearly 90% of these occur just once. The ten biggest clones cover 6.5% to 7% of the sample.

As concerns this clone: Its antigen is not yet known. Per-base quality was not reported, and no clone a single base away is much larger than it.

The germline V gene (reference sequence) yields LGHDT for CDR1 and YNNKEL for CDR2. Germline trimming: 4 bases from V, 0 bases from J; junction bases outside gene matches: 6. Spanning cysteine to phenylalanine, the CDR3 consists of 15 amino acids. This entry keeps only the CDR3 DNA: 45 bases, framed from base 1. Collaborating institutions collected whole blood in K2EDTA tubes following their own protocols. Collaborator samples were shipped for TCRbeta analysis as frozen whole blood, isolated PBMCs, or DNA extracted from either sample type. What the authors observed across the whole study: The amount of clinical and demographic metadata varied by source and participant and was provided uncurated.

The sequence is built from TRBV3-1 (or the pseudogene TRBV3-2) and TRBJ2-7; 7 bases in between match TRBD2. Material: peripheral blood. This sequence was found in a man aged 18 to 30 with active or convalescent COVID-19. CDR3 sequence: CASSRSGPVSYEQYF. The DNA sequence reads TGTGCCAGCAGCCGTAGCGGGCCCGTCTCCTACGAGCAGTACTTC.